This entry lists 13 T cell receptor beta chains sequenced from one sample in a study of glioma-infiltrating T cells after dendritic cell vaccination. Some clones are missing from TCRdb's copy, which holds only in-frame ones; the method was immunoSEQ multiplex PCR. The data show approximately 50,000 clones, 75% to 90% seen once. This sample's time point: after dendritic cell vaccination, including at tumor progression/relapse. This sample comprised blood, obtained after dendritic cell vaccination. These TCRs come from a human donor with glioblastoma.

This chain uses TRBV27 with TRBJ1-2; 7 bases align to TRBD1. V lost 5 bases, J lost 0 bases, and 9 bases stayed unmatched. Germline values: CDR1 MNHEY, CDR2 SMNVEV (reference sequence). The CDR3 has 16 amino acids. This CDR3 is CASSPRDSTTNYGYTF. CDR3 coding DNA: TGTGCCAGCAGTCCACGGGACAGCACAACTAACTATGGCTACACCTTC.

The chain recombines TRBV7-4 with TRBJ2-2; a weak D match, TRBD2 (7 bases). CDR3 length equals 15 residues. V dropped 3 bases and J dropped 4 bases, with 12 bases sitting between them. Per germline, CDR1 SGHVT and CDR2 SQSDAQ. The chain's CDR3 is CASSFWGGPTGELFF. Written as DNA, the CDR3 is TGTGCCAGCAGCTTTTGGGGGGGGCCCACCGGGGAGCTGTTTTTT.

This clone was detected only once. The CDR3 loop reads CASRGQGLYQPQHF. The CDR3 DNA reads as TGTGCCAGCAGAGGACAGGGACTTTATCAGCCCCAGCATTTT. This chain links TRBV25-1 with TRBJ1-5, with 8 bases lining up with TRBD1. The germline V gene encodes CDR1 MGHDK and CDR2 SYGVNS. With V trimmed by 6 bases and J by 5 bases, 6 bases remained unmatched. This CDR3 is 14 amino acids long.

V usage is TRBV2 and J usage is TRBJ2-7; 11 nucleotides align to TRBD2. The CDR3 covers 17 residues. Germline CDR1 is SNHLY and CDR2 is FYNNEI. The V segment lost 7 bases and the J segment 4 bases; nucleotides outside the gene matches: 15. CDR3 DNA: TGTGCCAGCATTTACAGAGGAGGAGTAGCGGGAGGGTACGAGCAGTACTTC. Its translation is CASIYRGGVAGGYEQYF. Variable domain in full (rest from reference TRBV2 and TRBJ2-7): EPEVTQTPSHQVTQMGQEVILRCVPISNHLYFYWYRQILGQKVEFLVSFYNNEISEKSEIFDDQFSVERPDGSNFTLKIRSTKLEDSAMYFCASIYRGGVAGGYEQYFGPGTRLTVT.

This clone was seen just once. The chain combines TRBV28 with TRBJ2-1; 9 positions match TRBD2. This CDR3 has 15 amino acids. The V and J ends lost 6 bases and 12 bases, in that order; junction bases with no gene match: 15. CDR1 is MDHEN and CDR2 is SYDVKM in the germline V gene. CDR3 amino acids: CASSLAGGLANSQFF. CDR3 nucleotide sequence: TGTGCCAGCAGCCTTGCTGGGGGACTAGCAAATTCGCAGTTCTTC.

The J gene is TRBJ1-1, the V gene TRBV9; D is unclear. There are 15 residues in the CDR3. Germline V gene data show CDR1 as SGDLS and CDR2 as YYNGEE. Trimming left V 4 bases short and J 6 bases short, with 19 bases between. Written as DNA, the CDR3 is TGTGCCAGCAGCTTGGGCTATTCGTCGCTCGCTGAAGCTTTCTTT. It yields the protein CASSLGYSSLAEAFF.

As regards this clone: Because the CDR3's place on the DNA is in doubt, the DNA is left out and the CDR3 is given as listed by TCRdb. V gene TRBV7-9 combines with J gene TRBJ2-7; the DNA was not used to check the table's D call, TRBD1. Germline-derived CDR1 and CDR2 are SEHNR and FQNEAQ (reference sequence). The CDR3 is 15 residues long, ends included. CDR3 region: CASSFGQGSLYEQYF.

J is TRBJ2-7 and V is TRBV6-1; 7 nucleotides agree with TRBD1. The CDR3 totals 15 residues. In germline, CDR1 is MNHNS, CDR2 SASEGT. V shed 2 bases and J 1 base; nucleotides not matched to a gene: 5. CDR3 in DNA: TGTGCCAGCAGTGAATACGGGACAGTTTCCTACGAGCAGTACTTC. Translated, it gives CASSEYGTVSYEQYF.

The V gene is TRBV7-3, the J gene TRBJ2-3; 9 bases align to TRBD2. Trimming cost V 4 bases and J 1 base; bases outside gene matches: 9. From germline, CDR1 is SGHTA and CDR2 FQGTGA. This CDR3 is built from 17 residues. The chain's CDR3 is CASSSYPGLAGTDTQYF. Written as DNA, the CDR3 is TGTGCCAGCAGCTCCTACCCGGGACTAGCCGGCACAGATACGCAGTATTTT.

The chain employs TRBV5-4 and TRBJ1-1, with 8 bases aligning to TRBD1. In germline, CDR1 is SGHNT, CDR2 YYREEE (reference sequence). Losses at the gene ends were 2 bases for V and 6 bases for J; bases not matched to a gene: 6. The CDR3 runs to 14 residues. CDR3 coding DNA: TGTGCCAGCAGCTTTGATGGACAGGGTCCTGAAGCTTTCTTT. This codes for CASSFDGQGPEAFF.

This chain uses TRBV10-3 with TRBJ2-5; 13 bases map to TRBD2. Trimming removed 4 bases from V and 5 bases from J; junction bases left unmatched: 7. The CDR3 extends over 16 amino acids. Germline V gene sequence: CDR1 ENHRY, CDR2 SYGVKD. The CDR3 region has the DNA TGTGCCATCAGTGGCGGACTAGCGGGAGTACCCGAGACCCAGTACTTC. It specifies CAISGGLAGVPETQYF.

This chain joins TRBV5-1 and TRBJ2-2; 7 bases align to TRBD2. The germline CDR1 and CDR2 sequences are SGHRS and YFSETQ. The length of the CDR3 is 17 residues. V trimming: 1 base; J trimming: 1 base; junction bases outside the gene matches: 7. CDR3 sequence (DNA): TGCGCCAGCAGCTTGTATTCGCCTAGCGGGAACACCGGGGAGCTGTTTTTT. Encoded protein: CASSLYSPSGNTGELFF.

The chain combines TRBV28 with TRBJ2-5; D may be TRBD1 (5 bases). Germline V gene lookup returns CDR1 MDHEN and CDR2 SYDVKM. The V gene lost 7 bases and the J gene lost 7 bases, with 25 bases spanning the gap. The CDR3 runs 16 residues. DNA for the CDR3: TGTGCCAGCATCGGGCTTGCTCTCGGACACCGTCTGACCCAGTACTTC. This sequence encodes CASIGLALGHRLTQYF.